This T cell receptor (beta chain) comes out of a study of beta chain features in type 1 diabetes. About this clone: Its antigen is unidentified.

Study-wide results and caveats: TCRB CDR3s were moderately but significantly shorter in Type 1 diabetes patients in all four CD4+ subsets.

All of the isolated RNA was reverse transcribed, so expressed TCRB transcripts were sequenced. The study sequenced naive, central memory and regulatory T cell samples to an average of roughly 4 million reads. Measured with immunoSEQ multiplex PCR; TCRdb has only the in-frame clones, and not every one. The table has around 180,000 clones, 7.5% to 8.5% seen once. The CDR3 is 12 residues long. V was shortened by 2 bases and J by 3 bases, with 4 bases between the two germline ends. Germline loops: CDR1 LNHNV, CDR2 YYDKDF (reference sequence). Sorted cells reached over 95% purity in every population. Material: central memory CD4+ T cells from blood. The clonotype was recovered from a man aged 18-30 years with type 1 diabetes. This chain uses TRBV15 with TRBJ2-5; no reliable D call. This CDR3 reads CATSRLKETQYF. The DNA for the CDR3 is TGTGCCACCAGCAGATTAAAAGAGACCCAGTACTTC.